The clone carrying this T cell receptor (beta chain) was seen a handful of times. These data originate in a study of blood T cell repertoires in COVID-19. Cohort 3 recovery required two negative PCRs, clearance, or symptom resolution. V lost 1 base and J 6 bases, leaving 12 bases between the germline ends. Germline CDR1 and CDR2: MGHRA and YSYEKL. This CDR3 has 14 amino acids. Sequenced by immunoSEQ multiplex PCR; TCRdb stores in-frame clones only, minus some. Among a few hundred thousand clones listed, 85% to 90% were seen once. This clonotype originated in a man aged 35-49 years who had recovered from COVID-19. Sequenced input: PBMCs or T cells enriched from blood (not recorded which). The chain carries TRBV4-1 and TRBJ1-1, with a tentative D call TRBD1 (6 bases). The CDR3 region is CASSQVRGLAEAFF. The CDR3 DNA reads TGCGCCAGCAGCCAAGTCAGGGGCCTGGCTGAAGCTTTCTTT.